This TCR beta chain derives from a study of shared clonotypes between healthy human individuals. Some clones are missing from TCRdb's copy, which holds only in-frame ones; the method was immunoSEQ multiplex PCR. The profile shows millions of clones, just over 90% of them singletons. Deletions cut 6 bases from V and 2 bases from J, with 14 bases between. Looked up from germline, CDR1 is SNHLY and CDR2 is FYNNEI. The CDR3 length is 14 residues. The naive CD8 subset, CD45RO-negative cells positively selected for CCR7, excluded terminally differentiated effector memory CD45RA+ cells. The chain carries TRBV2 and TRBJ2-7, with no clear D. What was sequenced was naive CD8+ T cells from PBMCs. This TCR came from a man aged 18 to 29 in good health. Some clones in this sample may be carry-over from other donors' samples. Here the CDR3 DNA reads TGTGCCAGCAGCTCTATGCCGGGTACCTACGAGCAGTACTTC. Translated, it gives CASSSMPGTYEQYF.